The present T cell receptor (beta chain) was sequenced within a study of blood T cells in healthy people across ages. This CDR3 region has 13 residues. Germline assignment: CDR1 SQVTM and CDR2 ANQGSEA. Next came a second PCR, run for about 7 to 12 cycles, which used a sample-barcoded 5' primer along with a J-beta primer mix. TCRdb re-derived calls from the 5' RACE reads in MiXCR, one entry per CDR3 protein. The data hold over 1,300,000 distinct CDR3 sequences, with 45% to 70% observed a single time. V gene TRBV29-1 combines with J gene TRBJ2-5, with no clear D. The J call may not be correct, given that the DNA end is closer to TRBJ2-1. The clonotype originates from a man between 18 and 29 years old in good health. Sequencing input: blood. Written as DNA, the CDR3 is TGCAGCGTTCAAACAATGTACCAAGAGACCCAGTTCTTC. Translation: CSVQTMYQETQFF.